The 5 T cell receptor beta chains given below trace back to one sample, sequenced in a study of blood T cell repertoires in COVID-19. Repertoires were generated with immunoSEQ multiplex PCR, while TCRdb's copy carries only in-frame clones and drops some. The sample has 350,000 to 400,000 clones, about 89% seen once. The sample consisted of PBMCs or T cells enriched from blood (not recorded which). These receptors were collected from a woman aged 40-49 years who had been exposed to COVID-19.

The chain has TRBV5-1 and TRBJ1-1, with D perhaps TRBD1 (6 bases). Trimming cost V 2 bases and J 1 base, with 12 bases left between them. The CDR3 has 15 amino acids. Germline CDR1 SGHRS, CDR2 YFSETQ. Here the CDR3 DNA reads TGCGCCAGCAGCTTTAGGGAAGGGGGGAACACTGAAGCTTTCTTT. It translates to CASSFREGGNTEAFF.

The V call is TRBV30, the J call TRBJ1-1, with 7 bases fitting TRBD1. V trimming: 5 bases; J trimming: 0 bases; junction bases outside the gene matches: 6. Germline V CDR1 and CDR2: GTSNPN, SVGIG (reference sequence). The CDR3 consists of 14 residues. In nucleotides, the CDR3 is TGTGCCTGGGCAGTAGACAGGGTGAACACTGAAGCTTTCTTT. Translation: CAWAVDRVNTEAFF.

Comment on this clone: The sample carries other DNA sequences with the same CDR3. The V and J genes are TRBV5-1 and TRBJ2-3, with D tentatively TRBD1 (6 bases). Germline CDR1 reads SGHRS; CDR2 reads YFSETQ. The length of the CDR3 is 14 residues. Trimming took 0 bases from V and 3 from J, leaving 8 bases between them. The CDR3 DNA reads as TGCGCCAGCAGCTTGGAAGGGGGAACAGATACGCAGTATTTT. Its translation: CASSLEGGTDTQYF.

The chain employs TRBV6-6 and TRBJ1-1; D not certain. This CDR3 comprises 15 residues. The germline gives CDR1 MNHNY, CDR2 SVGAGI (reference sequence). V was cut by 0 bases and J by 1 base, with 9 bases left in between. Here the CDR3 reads CASSYSQAPNTEAFF. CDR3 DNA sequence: TGTGCCAGCAGTTACTCGCAGGCTCCGAACACTGAAGCTTTCTTT.

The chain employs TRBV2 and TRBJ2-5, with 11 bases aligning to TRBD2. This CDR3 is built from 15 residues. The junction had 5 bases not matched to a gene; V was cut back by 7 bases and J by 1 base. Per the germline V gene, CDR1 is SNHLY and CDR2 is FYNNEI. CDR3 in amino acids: CASKDGTSGQETQYF. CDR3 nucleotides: TGTGCCAGCAAGGACGGGACTAGCGGCCAAGAGACCCAGTACTTC.